The clone carrying this TCR beta chain was observed a few times. No antigen is known for it. Criteria for exclusion of patients were uncontrolled infection, other autoimmune disease, pregnancy or lactation. Sample collection date corresponds to first hyperthyroidism diagnosis, prior to any ophthalmopathy symptoms. Germline values: CDR1 SGHNT, CDR2 YYREEE (reference sequence). CDR3 length: 14 amino acids. With 3 bases removed from V and 2 bases from J, the gap between germline ends came to 12 bases. Amplified regions were TCR beta CDR3 sequences from RNA transcripts. A first-round RT-PCR of the TCR CDR3 used the HTBI primer set. TCRdb passed the multiplex PCR reads through MiXCR, listing each CDR3 protein once. The table lists 130,000 or so distinct CDR3 sequences, about 20% of them singletons, with more than 65% in the top ten. The sample comes from a study of T cells in Graves' hyperthyroidism and ophthalmopathy.

Study-wide findings and caveats: Blood also contained most expanded thyroid clonotypes above 0.001. Onset of ophthalmopathy came a median roughly 6.4 months after the model predicted it.

The TCR was taken from a woman between 45 and 60 years old with Graves' hyperthyroidism that later progressed to Graves' ophthalmopathy. Sequencing was carried out using blood. The rearrangement uses TRBV5-4 and TRBJ2-7, with D possibly TRBD2 on 5 matching bases. DNA of the CDR3: TGTGCCAGCAGCTCTAGCAAACCTCCCTACGAGCAGTACTTC. It codes for CASSSSKPPYEQYF.